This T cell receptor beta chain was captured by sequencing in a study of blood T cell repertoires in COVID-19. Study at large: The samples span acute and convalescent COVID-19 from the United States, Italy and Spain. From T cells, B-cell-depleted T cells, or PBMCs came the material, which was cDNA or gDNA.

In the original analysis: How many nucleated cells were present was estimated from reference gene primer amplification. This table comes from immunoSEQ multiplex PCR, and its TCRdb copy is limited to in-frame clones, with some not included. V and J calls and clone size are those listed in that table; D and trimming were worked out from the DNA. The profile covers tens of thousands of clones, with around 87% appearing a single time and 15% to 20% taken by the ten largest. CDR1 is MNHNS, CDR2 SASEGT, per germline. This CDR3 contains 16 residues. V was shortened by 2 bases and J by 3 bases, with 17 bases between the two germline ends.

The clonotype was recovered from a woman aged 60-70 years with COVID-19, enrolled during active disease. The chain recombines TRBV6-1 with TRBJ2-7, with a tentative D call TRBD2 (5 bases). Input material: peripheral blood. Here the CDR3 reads CASSESWAVRDYEQYF. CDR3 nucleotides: TGTGCCAGCAGTGAATCGTGGGCGGTTCGGGACTACGAGCAGTACTTC.